These T cell receptor beta chains were read from a single sample in a study of beta chain features in type 1 diabetes. Here immunoSEQ multiplex PCR was the method, and the copy in TCRdb shows in-frame clones only, minus some. The table has 310,000 or so clones, around 9.3% seen once. The sequenced sample was central memory CD4+ T cells from blood. The receptors derive from a man aged 25-45 years with type 1 diabetes. The CDR3 runs from the conserved cysteine through the conserved F or W. The D gene is left open where the match is weak. Size tells how often a clone was seen (once, few, many) or the class of an expanded clone, and some rows leave it out.

CDR3 length: 16; J gene: TRBJ1-3; clone size: few; D gene: NA; V gene: TRBV6-6; CDR3 DNA: TGTGCCAGCAGTTTCGGCAGGGAGCGCTCTGGAAACACCATATATTTT; CDR3 protein: CASSFGRERSGNTIYF
CDR3 length: 15; J gene: TRBJ2-1; clone size: NA; D gene: TRBD2; V gene: TRBV7-2; CDR3 DNA: TGTGCCAGCAGCTCAGAACTAGCGGGGACCAATGAGCAGTTCTTC; CDR3 protein: CASSSELAGTNEQFF
CDR3 length: 15; J gene: TRBJ2-5; clone size: NA; D gene: TRBD1; V gene: TRBV4-1; CDR3 DNA: TGCGCCAGCAGCCAGGAAAGGACAGGGGAAGAGACCCAGTACTTC; CDR3 protein: CASSQERTGEETQYF
CDR3 length: 14; J gene: TRBJ2-7; clone size: NA; D gene: TRBD2; V gene: TRBV12-5; CDR3 DNA: TGTGCTAGTGGTAGTTCGGGGGGTATCGTCGAGCAGTACTTC; CDR3 protein: CASGSSGGIVEQYF
CDR3 length: 14; J gene: TRBJ2-5; clone size: few; D gene: NA; V gene: TRBV6-5; CDR3 DNA: TGTGCCAGCAGTTACGGGGGGTACCAAGAGACCCAGTACTTC; CDR3 protein: CASSYGGYQETQYF
CDR3 length: 12; J gene: TRBJ2-3; clone size: few; D gene: NA; V gene: TRBV27; CDR3 DNA: TGTGCCAGCAGGACTCCGGGGGATACGCAGTATTTT; CDR3 protein: CASRTPGDTQYF
CDR3 length: 15; J gene: TRBJ1-2; clone size: few; D gene: TRBD1; V gene: TRBV4-2; CDR3 DNA: TGTGCCAGCAGCCCCCTTGGACAGGGCCACTATGGCTACACCTTC; CDR3 protein: CASSPLGQGHYGYTF
CDR3 length: 14; J gene: TRBJ2-1; clone size: few; D gene: NA; V gene: TRBV27; CDR3 DNA: TGTGCCAGCAGTTTCATGGGGAACTACAATGAGCAGTTCTTC; CDR3 protein: CASSFMGNYNEQFF
CDR3 length: 15; J gene: TRBJ1-1; clone size: NA; D gene: NA; V gene: TRBV11-2; CDR3 DNA: TGTGCCAGCAGCTTAGATTCGCGCACACGGGATGAAGCTTTCTTT; CDR3 protein: CASSLDSRTRDEAFF
CDR3 length: 14; J gene: TRBJ1-1; clone size: NA; D gene: TRBD1; V gene: TRBV7-8; CDR3 DNA: TGTGCCAGCAGCCGCCAACAGGGGGCCGGCGAAGCTTTCTTT; CDR3 protein: CASSRQQGAGEAFF
CDR3 length: 14; J gene: TRBJ1-2; clone size: NA; D gene: NA; V gene: TRBV7-2; CDR3 DNA: TGTGCCAGCAGTTTGGGACCCGGGGGAGATGGCTACACCTTC; CDR3 protein: CASSLGPGGDGYTF
CDR3 length: 15; J gene: TRBJ2-7; clone size: few; D gene: TRBD1; V gene: TRBV18; CDR3 DNA: TGTGCCAGCTCACCACAGCAGGGGGCAAACGACGAGCAGTACTTC; CDR3 protein: CASSPQQGANDEQYF
CDR3 length: 13; J gene: TRBJ1-5; clone size: few; D gene: NA; V gene: TRBV30; CDR3 DNA: TGTGCCTGGAGTCCAGGGAACGGCCAGCCCCAGCATTTT; CDR3 protein: CAWSPGNGQPQHF
CDR3 length: 15; J gene: TRBJ2-3; clone size: many; D gene: TRBD2; V gene: TRBV7-9; CDR3 DNA: TGTGCCAGCAGCTTGATGACTAGCCGGGCGGATACGCAGTATTTT; CDR3 protein: CASSLMTSRADTQYF
CDR3 length: 16; J gene: TRBJ2-1; clone size: NA; D gene: TRBD1; V gene: TRBV5-1; CDR3 DNA: TGCGCCAGCAGCTCGGTGCCGGGACAGGGAGGGGATGAGCAGTTCTTC; CDR3 protein: CASSSVPGQGGDEQFF
CDR3 length: 14; J gene: TRBJ2-1; clone size: many; D gene: NA; V gene: TRBV5-6; CDR3 DNA: TGTGCCAGCAGCTTGGCCACACAGGACAATGAGCAGTTCTTC; CDR3 protein: CASSLATQDNEQFF